This T cell receptor (beta chain) was captured in a study of T cell changes during pregnancy in multiple sclerosis. The germline gives CDR1 MDHEN, CDR2 SYDVKM. V was trimmed by 7 bases and J by 2 bases, leaving 5 bases between them. This CDR3 comprises 11 residues. The method was immunoSEQ multiplex PCR; TCRdb's version includes in-frame clones alone and lacks a portion of them. The sample shows around 49,000 clones, nearly 95% of them seen only once. The specimen comprised CD4+ T cells from peripheral blood mononuclear cells, sampled after pregnancy. The sequence was collected from a female donor in good health, enrolled as a control in a pregnancy study. The chain recombines TRBV28 with TRBJ1-1, with D uncertain. The chain's CDR3 is CASTSNTEAFF. The CDR3 region has the DNA TGTGCCAGCACGTCCAACACTGAAGCTTTCTTT.